These 27 T cell receptor beta chains originate from one sample sequenced in a study of cytomegalovirus exposure and HLA in healthy donors. The study ran its PCR with 60 Vbeta and 13 Jbeta primers. The repertoire was sequenced with immunoSEQ multiplex PCR; TCRdb's copy has only in-frame clones and lacks some. The profile shows 95,000 to 150,000 clones, around two thirds of them singletons. What was sequenced was PBMCs. The receptors derive from a man between 60 and 75 years old in good health and CMV-seropositive.

The gene calls are TRBV5-1 and TRBJ1-1; D perhaps matches TRBD1 (6 bases). Germline V gives CDR1 SGHRS, CDR2 YFSETQ. The CDR3 covers 15 residues. V gave up 3 bases and J gave up 3 bases, with 15 bases separating them. The CDR3 nucleotides are TGCGCCAGCAGCTCAAGCAGGGGAGGGGACACTGAAGCTTTCTTT. Encoded protein: CASSSSRGGDTEAFF.

The chain combines TRBV27 with TRBJ1-2, with D possibly being TRBD1 (5 bases). The CDR3 runs 15 residues. Trimming shortened V by 5 bases and J by 1 base, and 14 bases separated the two germline ends. Germline V gives CDR1 MNHEY, CDR2 SMNVEV (reference sequence). The CDR3 here is CASSGYMGGNYGYTF. CDR3 DNA: TGTGCCAGCAGTGGCTACATGGGGGGTAACTATGGCTACACCTTC.

The V and J genes are TRBV5-1 and TRBJ2-2; D remains ambiguous. CDR1 SGHRS and CDR2 YFSETQ come from the germline V gene. The CDR3 spans 13 residues. V lost 2 bases and J 7 bases, leaving 9 bases between the germline ends. CDR3 loop: CASSFDLIGELFF. The DNA for the CDR3 is TGCGCCAGCAGCTTTGACTTAATCGGGGAGCTGTTTTTT.

This chain links TRBV2 with TRBJ2-5, with 7 bases lining up with TRBD2. Losses at the gene ends were 6 bases for V and 2 bases for J; bases not matched to a gene: 3. This CDR3 contains 13 residues. CDR1 is SNHLY, CDR2 FYNNEI, per germline. The DNA for the CDR3 is TGTGCCAGCAGGCCAGCGGGGCAAGAGACCCAGTACTTC. It encodes CASRPAGQETQYF. Complete variable domain (other parts from reference TRBV2 and TRBJ2-5): EPEVTQTPSHQVTQMGQEVILRCVPISNHLYFYWYRQILGQKVEFLVSFYNNEISEKSEIFDDQFSVERPDGSNFTLKIRSTKLEDSAMYFCASRPAGQETQYFGPGTRLLVL.

This clone was seen only once. The chain links TRBV4-1 to TRBJ1-4; D gene ambiguous. This CDR3 contains 17 residues. Trimming left V 1 base short and J 0 bases short, with 12 bases between. Germline V gene data show CDR1 as MGHRA and CDR2 as YSYEKL. Written as DNA, the CDR3 is TGCGCCAGCAGCCAAGGAGGGTGGGTAGCAACTAATGAAAAACTGTTTTTT. Protein sequence: CASSQGGWVATNEKLFF.

This clone showed up just a few times. This chain joins TRBV2 and TRBJ1-5; D is perhaps TRBD1 (5 bases). This CDR3 is built from 17 residues. The germline V gene encodes CDR1 SNHLY and CDR2 FYNNEI. The V end lost 5 bases, the J end lost 0 bases, and 17 bases lay between the germline ends. CDR3: CASSSDTGSPSNQPQHF. The CDR3 DNA sequence: TGTGCCAGCAGTAGCGATACAGGTTCCCCTAGCAATCAGCCCCAGCATTTT.

As to this clone: The identical CDR3 is also encoded by other nucleotide sequences in the sample. The genes are TRBV5-1 and TRBJ2-3, with 7 bases identical to TRBD1. J was trimmed by 2 bases and V by 0 bases; bases with no gene match: 3. The CDR3 is 15 residues long. The germline V gene has CDR1 SGHRS and CDR2 YFSETQ. In DNA, the CDR3 is TGCGCCAGCAGCTTGGCAGGGGGTTCCACAGATACGCAGTATTTT. This gives the protein CASSLAGGSTDTQYF.

This rearrangement joins TRBV9 to TRBJ2-1; TRBD2 might be the D (5 bases). The germline V gene has CDR1 SGDLS and CDR2 YYNGEE. V lost 4 bases to trimming and J lost 3 bases, with 14 bases between them. This CDR3 is built from 15 residues. The CDR3 coding sequence is TGTGCCAGCAGCCCCAATGTGGGGAGCTACAATGAGCAGTTCTTC. Translation: CASSPNVGSYNEQFF.

V gene TRBV27 combines with J gene TRBJ2-2, with D unclear. The germline CDR1 and CDR2 sequences are MNHEY and SMNVEV (reference sequence). The ends were cut back, 0 bases at V and 0 bases at J, with 5 bases in the middle. CDR3 size: 15 residues. As DNA, the CDR3 is TGTGCCAGCAGTTTATCCCTTGCGAACACCGGGGAGCTGTTTTTT. Its translation: CASSLSLANTGELFF.

This clone was recorded only once. The chain has TRBV7-2 and TRBJ2-1; 10 bases line up with TRBD2. V was pared by 1 base and J by 1 base, with 4 bases of the junction left unmatched. The CDR3 loop spans 17 amino acids. Germline CDR1 is SGHTA and CDR2 is FQGNSA. In DNA, the CDR3 is TGTGCCAGCAGCTTAGGGACTAGCGGCCTATCCTACAATGAGCAGTTCTTC. This gives the protein CASSLGTSGLSYNEQFF.

This clone has just one count. The chain combines TRBV7-9 with TRBJ2-7, with TRBD1 as a possible D gene (6 bases). Trimming shortened V by 2 bases and J by 10 bases, and 12 bases separated the two germline ends. CDR1 and CDR2 (germline): SEHNR, FQNEAQ (reference sequence). The CDR3 totals 12 residues. In DNA, the CDR3 is TGTGCCAGCAGCTTAATTGAGACAGGCCAGTACTTC. It yields the protein CASSLIETGQYF.

The chain employs TRBV29-1 and TRBJ1-1; 7 nucleotides agree with TRBD1. V shed 4 bases and J 10 bases; nucleotides not matched to a gene: 6. This CDR3 contains 11 residues. Germline lookup yields CDR1 SQVTM and CDR2 ANQGSEA. CDR3 loop: CSVANTGVAFF. Here the CDR3 DNA reads TGCAGCGTTGCAAATACAGGGGTAGCTTTCTTT.

As concerns this clone: This CDR3 is also generated by other DNA sequences in the sample. V gene TRBV6-1 combines with J gene TRBJ1-1, with D unclear. V was pared by 3 bases and J by 1 base, with 6 bases between. Germline V lookup: CDR1 MNHNS, CDR2 SASEGT. This CDR3 has 13 amino acids. The CDR3 spells CASSETGNTEAFF. CDR3 nucleotide sequence: TGTGCCAGCAGTGAGACGGGGAACACTGAAGCTTTCTTT.

The chain employs TRBV7-3 and TRBJ1-1; tentatively, D is TRBD1 (6 bases). The CDR3 contains 14 residues. Germline loops: CDR1 SGHTA, CDR2 FQGTGA. V was clipped by 0 bases and J by 5 bases, with 10 bases between them. CDR3 in amino acids: CASSLTGGGTEAFF. The CDR3 DNA reads TGTGCCAGCAGCTTAACAGGGGGAGGGACTGAAGCTTTCTTT.

The CDR3 region is CASSVGTGEADTQYF. In nucleotides, the CDR3 is TGTGCCAGCAGCGTAGGGACAGGGGAGGCAGATACGCAGTATTTT. The chain couples TRBV9 to TRBJ2-3, with 9 bases lining up with TRBD1. This CDR3 contains 15 residues. Germline assignment: CDR1 SGDLS and CDR2 YYNGEE. Unmatched junction bases numbered 3, after V lost 0 bases and J lost 4 bases.

The rearrangement uses TRBV5-6 and TRBJ1-1; 7 bases match TRBD1. This CDR3 contains 14 residues. Germline V gives CDR1 SGHDT, CDR2 YYEEEE. V was clipped by 2 bases and J by 5 bases; unmatched bases: 6. CDR3 amino acids: CASSFPYRGTEAFF. The CDR3 DNA reads TGTGCCAGCAGCTTCCCGTACAGGGGTACTGAAGCTTTCTTT.

The J gene is TRBJ1-3, the V gene TRBV27, with no clear D. CDR1 and CDR2 from the germline V gene are MNHEY and SMNVEV (reference sequence). Trimming removed 4 bases from V and 0 bases from J, with 16 bases in between. The CDR3 has 17 amino acids. In DNA, the CDR3 is TGTGCCAGCAGTTCCCTCCGGAGCGTGTACTCTGGAAACACCATATATTTT. This codes for CASSSLRSVYSGNTIYF.

The chain couples TRBV16 to TRBJ1-5, with 7 bases matching TRBD1. The CDR3 consists of 17 residues. The ends lost 3 bases at V and 1 base at J; junction bases unmatched: 9. Germline assignment: CDR1 KGHSY and CDR2 FQNENV. DNA for the CDR3: TGTGCCAGCAGCCACTTGGACAGGCAGGGGAGCAATCAGCCCCAGCATTTT. Its protein is CASSHLDRQGSNQPQHF.

The chain has TRBV5-1 and TRBJ2-5; TRBD1 might be the D (7 bases). Germline-derived CDR1 and CDR2 are SGHRS and YFSETQ. The CDR3 is made up of 16 amino acids. The V end was cut by 3 bases, the J end by 0 bases, with 15 bases between. CDR3 DNA: TGCGCCAGCAGCTCGACCACAGGGGAGGACCAAGAGACCCAGTACTTC. Protein: CASSSTTGEDQETQYF.

The chain recombines TRBV7-9 with TRBJ1-2; D possibly corresponds to TRBD1 (5 bases). Germline V CDR1 and CDR2: SEHNR, FQNEAQ (reference sequence). The CDR3 sequence is 14 residues long. Trimming took 4 bases from V and 4 from J, leaving 13 bases between them. The CDR3 sequence: CASSSTEGGYGYTF. Written as DNA, the CDR3 is TGTGCCAGCAGCTCGACAGAGGGAGGCTATGGCTACACCTTC.

This clone was observed a single time. The genes are TRBV30 and TRBJ2-7, with 10 bases lining up with TRBD2. V dropped 4 bases and J dropped 0; count of bases not matched to a gene: 9. The CDR3 totals 16 residues. The germline gives CDR1 GTSNPN, CDR2 SVGIG (reference sequence). In DNA form, the CDR3 reads TGTGCCTGGACTCCATTTTCTAGCGGGGGCTCCTACGAGCAGTACTTC. Encoded protein: CAWTPFSSGGSYEQYF.

The chain uses TRBV5-1 and TRBJ1-5; the D gene is possibly TRBD1 (6 bases). Trimming removed 4 bases at V and 4 bases at J, with 9 bases between. Germline V gene lookup returns CDR1 SGHRS and CDR2 YFSETQ. This CDR3 has 13 amino acids. Written as DNA, the CDR3 is TGCGCCAGCAGCCTAGGACAGAATCAGCCCCAGCATTTT. The encoded protein is CASSLGQNQPQHF.

The chain joins TRBV19 to TRBJ2-5, with 11 bases that match TRBD1. Germline trimming cut 3 bases from V and 5 bases from J; bases unmatched to any gene: 8. CDR3 length: 16 amino acids. CDR1 LNHDA and CDR2 SQIVND come from the germline V gene (reference sequence). The CDR3: CASSMGRTGGVETQYF. CDR3 coding DNA: TGTGCCAGTAGTATGGGCAGGACAGGGGGCGTGGAGACCCAGTACTTC.

The V and J genes are TRBV5-1 and TRBJ2-3; D is possibly TRBD1 (5 bases). From germline, CDR1 is SGHRS and CDR2 YFSETQ. CDR3 length: 19 residues. Trimming stripped 0 bases from V and 6 bases from J, with 26 bases between. In nucleotides, the CDR3 is TGCGCCAGCAGCTTGGGGGGTGGCAGGGTCCCAGTCACAGCGGATACGCAGTATTTT. Encoded protein: CASSLGGGRVPVTADTQYF.

The chain has TRBV6-5 and TRBJ1-4; D possibly corresponds to TRBD1 (6 bases). The CDR3 consists of 14 residues. V lost 7 bases to trimming and J lost 8 bases, with 17 bases between them. Germline V gene data show CDR1 as MNHEY and CDR2 as SVGAGI. This CDR3 is CASNRGGPREKLFF. The DNA for the CDR3 is TGTGCCAGCAATAGAGGGGGACCCCGGGAAAAACTGTTTTTT.

The J gene is TRBJ2-3, the V gene TRBV30, with 10 bases aligning to TRBD2. The CDR3 is 12 residues long. The junction had 0 bases not matched to a gene; V was cut back by 4 bases and J by 5 bases. The germline gives CDR1 GTSNPN, CDR2 SVGIG (reference sequence). DNA for the CDR3: TGTGCCTGGACTAGCGGGGGAGATACGCAGTATTTT. Translated: CAWTSGGDTQYF.

The chain recombines TRBV2 with TRBJ1-2, with D hard to call. In germline, CDR1 is SNHLY, CDR2 FYNNEI. The CDR3 is 15 residues long. V lost 4 bases, J lost 3 bases, and 15 bases lay in between. CDR3 sequence (DNA): TGTGCCAGCAGTGCCTCGCGAAGAGACTACTATGGCTACACCTTC. Translated: CASSASRRDYYGYTF.